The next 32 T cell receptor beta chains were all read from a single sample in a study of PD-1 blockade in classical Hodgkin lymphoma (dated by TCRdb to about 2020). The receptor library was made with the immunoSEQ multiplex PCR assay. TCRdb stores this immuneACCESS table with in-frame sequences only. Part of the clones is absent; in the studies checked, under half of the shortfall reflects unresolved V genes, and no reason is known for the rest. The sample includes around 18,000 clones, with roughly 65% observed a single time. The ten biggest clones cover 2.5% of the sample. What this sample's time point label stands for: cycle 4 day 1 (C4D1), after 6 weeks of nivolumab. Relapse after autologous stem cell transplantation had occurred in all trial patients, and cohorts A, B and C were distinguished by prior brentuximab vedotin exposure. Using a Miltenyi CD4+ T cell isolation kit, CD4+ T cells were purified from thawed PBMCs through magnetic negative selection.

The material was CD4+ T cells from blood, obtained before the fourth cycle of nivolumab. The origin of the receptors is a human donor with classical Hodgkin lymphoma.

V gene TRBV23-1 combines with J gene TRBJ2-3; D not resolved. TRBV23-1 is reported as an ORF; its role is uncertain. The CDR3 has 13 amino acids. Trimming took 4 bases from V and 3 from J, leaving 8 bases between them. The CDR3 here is CASSLVTTDTQYF. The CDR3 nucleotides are TGCGCCAGCAGTCTTGTTACTACAGATACGCAGTATTTT.

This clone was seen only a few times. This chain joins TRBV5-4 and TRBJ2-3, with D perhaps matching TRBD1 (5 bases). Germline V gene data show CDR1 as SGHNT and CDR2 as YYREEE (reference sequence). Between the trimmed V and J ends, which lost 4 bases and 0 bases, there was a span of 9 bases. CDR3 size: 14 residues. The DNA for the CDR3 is TGTGCCAGCAGCAAAGGACAAAGCACAGATACGCAGTATTTT. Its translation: CASSKGQSTDTQYF.

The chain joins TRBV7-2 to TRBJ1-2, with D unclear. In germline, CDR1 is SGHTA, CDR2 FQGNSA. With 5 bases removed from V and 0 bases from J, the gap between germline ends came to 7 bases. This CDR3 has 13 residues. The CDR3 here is CASSRSANYGYTF. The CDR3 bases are TGTGCCAGCAGCCGGTCAGCTAACTATGGCTACACCTTC.

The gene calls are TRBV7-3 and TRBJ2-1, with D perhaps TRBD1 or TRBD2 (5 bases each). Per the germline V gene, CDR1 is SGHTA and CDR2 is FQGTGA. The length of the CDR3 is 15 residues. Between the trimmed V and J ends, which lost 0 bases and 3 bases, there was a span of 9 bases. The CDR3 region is CASSLTGTDYNEQFF. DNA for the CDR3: TGTGCCAGCAGCTTAACAGGGACCGACTACAATGAGCAGTTCTTC. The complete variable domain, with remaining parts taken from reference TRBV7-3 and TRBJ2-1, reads GAGVSQTPSNKVTEKGKYVELRCDPISGHTALYWYRQSLGQGPEFLIYFQGTGAADDSGLPNDRFFAVRPEGSVSTLKIQRTERGDSAVYLCASSLTGTDYNEQFFGPGTRLTVL.

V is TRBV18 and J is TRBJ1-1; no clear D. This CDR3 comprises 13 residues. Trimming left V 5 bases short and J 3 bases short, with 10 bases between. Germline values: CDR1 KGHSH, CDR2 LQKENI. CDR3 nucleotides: TGTGCCAGCTCATATCTTTCTTACACTGAAGCTTTCTTT. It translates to CASSYLSYTEAFF. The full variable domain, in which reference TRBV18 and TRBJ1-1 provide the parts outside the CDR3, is NAGVMQNPRHLVRRRGQEARLRCSPMKGHSHVYWYRQLPEEGLKFMVYLQKENIIDESGMPKERFSAEFPKEGPSILRIQQVVRGDSAAYFCASSYLSYTEAFFGQGTRLTVV.

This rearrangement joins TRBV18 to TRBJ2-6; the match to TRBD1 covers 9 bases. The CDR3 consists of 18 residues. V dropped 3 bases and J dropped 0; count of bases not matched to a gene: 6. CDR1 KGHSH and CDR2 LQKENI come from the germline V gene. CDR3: CASSPGQGILSGANVLTF. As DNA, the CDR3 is TGTGCCAGCTCACCGGGACAGGGAATACTCTCTGGGGCCAACGTCCTGACTTTC.

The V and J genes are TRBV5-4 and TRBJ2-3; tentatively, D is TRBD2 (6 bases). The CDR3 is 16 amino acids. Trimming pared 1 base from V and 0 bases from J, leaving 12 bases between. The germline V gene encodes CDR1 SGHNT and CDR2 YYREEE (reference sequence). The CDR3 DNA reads TGTGCCAGCAGCTTGTGGAGCGGGCGGAGCACAGATACGCAGTATTTT. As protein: CASSLWSGRSTDTQYF. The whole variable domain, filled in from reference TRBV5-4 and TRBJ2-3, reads ETGVTQSPTHLIKTRGQQVTLRCSSQSGHNTVSWYQQALGQGPQFIFQYYREEENGRGNFPPRFSGLQFPNYSSELNVNALELDDSALYLCASSLWSGRSTDTQYFGPGTRLTVL.

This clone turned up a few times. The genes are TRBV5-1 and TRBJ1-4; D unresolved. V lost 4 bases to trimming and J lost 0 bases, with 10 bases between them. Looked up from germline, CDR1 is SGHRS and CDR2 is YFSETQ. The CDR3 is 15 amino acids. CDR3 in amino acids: CASSVNSATNEKLFF. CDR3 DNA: TGCGCCAGCAGCGTAAATAGTGCAACTAATGAAAAACTGTTTTTT. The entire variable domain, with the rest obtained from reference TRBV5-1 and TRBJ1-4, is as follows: KAGVTQTPRYLIKTRGQQVTLSCSPISGHRSVSWYQQTPGQGLQFLFEYFSETQRNKGNFPGRFSGRQFSNSRSEMNVSTLELGDSALYLCASSVNSATNEKLFFGSGTQLSVL.

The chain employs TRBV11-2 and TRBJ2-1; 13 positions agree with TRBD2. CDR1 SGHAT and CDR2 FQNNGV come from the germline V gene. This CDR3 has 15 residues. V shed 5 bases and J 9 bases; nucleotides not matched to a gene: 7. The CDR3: CASSPPGLAGSEQFF. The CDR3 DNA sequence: TGTGCCAGCAGCCCGCCGGGACTAGCGGGAAGTGAGCAGTTCTTC.

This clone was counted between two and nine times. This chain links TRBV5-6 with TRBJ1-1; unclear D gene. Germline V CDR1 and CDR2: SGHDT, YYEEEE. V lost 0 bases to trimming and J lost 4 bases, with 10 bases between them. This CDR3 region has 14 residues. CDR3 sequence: CASSLEVSFTEAFF. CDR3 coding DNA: TGTGCCAGCAGCTTGGAGGTCAGCTTCACTGAAGCTTTCTTT.

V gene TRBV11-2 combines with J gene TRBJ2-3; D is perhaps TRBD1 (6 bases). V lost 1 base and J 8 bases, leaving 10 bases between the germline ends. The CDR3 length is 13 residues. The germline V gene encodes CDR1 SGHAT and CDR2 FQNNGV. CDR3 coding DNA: TGTGCCAGCAGCTTAGTTAGCAGGGGTACGCAGTATTTT. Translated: CASSLVSRGTQYF.

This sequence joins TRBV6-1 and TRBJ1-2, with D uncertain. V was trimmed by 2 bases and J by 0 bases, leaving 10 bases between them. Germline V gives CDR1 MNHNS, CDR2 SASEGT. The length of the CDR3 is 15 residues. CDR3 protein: CASSEMTAANYGYTF. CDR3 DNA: TGTGCCAGCAGTGAAATGACGGCAGCTAACTATGGCTACACCTTC.

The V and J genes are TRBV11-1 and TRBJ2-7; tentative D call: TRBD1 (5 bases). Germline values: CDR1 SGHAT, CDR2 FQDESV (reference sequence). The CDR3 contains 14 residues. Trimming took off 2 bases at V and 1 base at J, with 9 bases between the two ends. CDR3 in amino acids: CASSLSGWSYEQYF. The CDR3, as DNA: TGTGCCAGCAGCTTATCAGGGTGGTCCTACGAGCAGTACTTC.

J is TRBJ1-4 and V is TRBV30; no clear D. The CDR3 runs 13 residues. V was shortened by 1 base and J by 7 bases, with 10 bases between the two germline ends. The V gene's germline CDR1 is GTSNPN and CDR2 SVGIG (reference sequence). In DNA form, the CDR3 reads TGTGCCTGGAGTGCCGGAATAATTGAAAAACTGTTTTTT. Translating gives CAWSAGIIEKLFF.

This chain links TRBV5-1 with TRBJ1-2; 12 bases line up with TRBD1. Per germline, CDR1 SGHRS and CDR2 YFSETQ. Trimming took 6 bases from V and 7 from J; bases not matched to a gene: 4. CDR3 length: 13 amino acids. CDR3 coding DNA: TGCGCCAGCACTTGGGACAGGGGGCTTGGCTACACCTTC. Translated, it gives CASTWDRGLGYTF.

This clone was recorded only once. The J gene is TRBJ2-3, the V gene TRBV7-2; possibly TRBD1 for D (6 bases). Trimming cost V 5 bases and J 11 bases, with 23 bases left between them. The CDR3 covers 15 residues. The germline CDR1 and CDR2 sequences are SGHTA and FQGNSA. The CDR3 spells CASSPDRWGSIGQYF. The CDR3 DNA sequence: TGTGCCAGCAGCCCCGACAGGTGGGGGTCCATTGGGCAGTATTTT.

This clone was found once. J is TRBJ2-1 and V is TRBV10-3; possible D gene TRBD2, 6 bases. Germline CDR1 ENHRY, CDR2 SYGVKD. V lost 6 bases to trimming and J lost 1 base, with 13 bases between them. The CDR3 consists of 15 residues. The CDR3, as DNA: TGTGCCATCAGCCGGGACTCCCCTTCCTACAATGAGCAGTTCTTC. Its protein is CAISRDSPSYNEQFF.

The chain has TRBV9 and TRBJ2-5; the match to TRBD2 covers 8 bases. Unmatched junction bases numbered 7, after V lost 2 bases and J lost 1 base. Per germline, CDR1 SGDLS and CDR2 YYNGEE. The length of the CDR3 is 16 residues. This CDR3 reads CASSVSIGRAQETQYF. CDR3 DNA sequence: TGTGCCAGCAGCGTTTCGATCGGGAGGGCCCAAGAGACCCAGTACTTC.

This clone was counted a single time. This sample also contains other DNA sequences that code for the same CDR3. This CDR3 reads CASSERLVWAKNIQYF. CDR3 nucleotides: TGCGCCAGCAGTGAGAGGCTAGTATGGGCCAAAAACATTCAGTACTTC. The chain uses TRBV10-1 and TRBJ2-4; D remains unclear. V was shortened by 2 bases and J by 1 base, with 12 bases between the two germline ends. Germline V gives CDR1 WNHNN, CDR2 SYGVQD (reference sequence). The CDR3 length is 16 residues.

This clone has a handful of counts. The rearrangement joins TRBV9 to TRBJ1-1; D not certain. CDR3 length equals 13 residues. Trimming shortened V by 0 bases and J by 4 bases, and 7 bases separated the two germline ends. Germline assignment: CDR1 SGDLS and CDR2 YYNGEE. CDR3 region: CASSVGSSTEAFF. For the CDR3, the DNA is TGTGCCAGCAGCGTAGGTTCGAGCACTGAAGCTTTCTTT. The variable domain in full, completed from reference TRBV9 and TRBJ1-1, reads DSGVTQTPKHLITATGQRVTLRCSPRSGDLSVYWYQQSLDQGLQFLIQYYNGEERAKGNILERFSAQQFPDLHSELNLSSLELGDSALYFCASSVGSSTEAFFGQGTRLTVV.

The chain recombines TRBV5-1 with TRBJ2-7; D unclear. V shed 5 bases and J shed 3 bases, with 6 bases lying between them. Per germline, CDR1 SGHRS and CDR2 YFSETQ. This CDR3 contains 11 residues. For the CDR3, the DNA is TGCGCCAGCAGATCAGACTACGAGCAGTACTTC. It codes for CASRSDYEQYF. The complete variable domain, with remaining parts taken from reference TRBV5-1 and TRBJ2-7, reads KAGVTQTPRYLIKTRGQQVTLSCSPISGHRSVSWYQQTPGQGLQFLFEYFSETQRNKGNFPGRFSGRQFSNSRSEMNVSTLELGDSALYLCASRSDYEQYFGPGTRLTVT.

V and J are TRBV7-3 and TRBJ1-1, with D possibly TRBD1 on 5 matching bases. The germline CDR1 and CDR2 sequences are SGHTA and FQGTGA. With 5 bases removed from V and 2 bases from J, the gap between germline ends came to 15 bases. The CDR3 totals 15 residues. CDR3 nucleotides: TGTGCCAGCAGCCCGCGGGAGGGGCGAAACACTGAAGCTTTCTTT. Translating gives CASSPREGRNTEAFF.

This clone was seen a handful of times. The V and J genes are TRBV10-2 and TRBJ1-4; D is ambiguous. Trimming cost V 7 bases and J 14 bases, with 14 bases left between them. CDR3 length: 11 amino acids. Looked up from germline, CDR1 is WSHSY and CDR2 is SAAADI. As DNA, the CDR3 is TGCGCCAGCACCGACCGGGGAAGGCTGTTTTTT. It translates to CASTDRGRLFF.

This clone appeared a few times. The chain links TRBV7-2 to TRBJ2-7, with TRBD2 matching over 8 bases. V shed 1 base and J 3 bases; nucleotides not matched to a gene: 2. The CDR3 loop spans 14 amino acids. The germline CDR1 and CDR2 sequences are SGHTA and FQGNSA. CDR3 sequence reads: CASSLGGGIYEQYF. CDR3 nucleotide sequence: TGTGCCAGCAGCTTAGGCGGGGGGATCTACGAGCAGTACTTC.

The CDR3 DNA reads TGCAGTGCCAGACTAGAGACTACGCAGTATTTT. Translating gives CSARLETTQYF. This rearrangement joins TRBV20-1 to TRBJ2-3, with D tentatively TRBD2 (6 bases). CDR3 length: 11 residues. The ends were cut back, 6 bases at V and 8 bases at J, with 12 bases in the middle. Germline loops: CDR1 DFQATT, CDR2 SNEGSKA (reference sequence).

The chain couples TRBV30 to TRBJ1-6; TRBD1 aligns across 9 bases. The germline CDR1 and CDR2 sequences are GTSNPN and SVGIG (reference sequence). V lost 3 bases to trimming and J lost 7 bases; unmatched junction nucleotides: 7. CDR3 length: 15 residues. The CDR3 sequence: CAWSWTGVSNSPLHF. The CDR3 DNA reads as TGTGCCTGGAGCTGGACAGGGGTATCAAATTCACCCCTCCACTTT.

The CDR3 protein is CAWGTGNVYEQYF. The CDR3 DNA reads as TGTGCCTGGGGGACAGGGAACGTTTACGAGCAGTACTTC. The chain joins TRBV30 to TRBJ2-7; 9 bases are shared with TRBD1. V gave up 5 bases and J gave up 4 bases; unmatched junction bases: 6. The germline V gene has CDR1 GTSNPN and CDR2 SVGIG (reference sequence). The CDR3 extends over 13 amino acids.

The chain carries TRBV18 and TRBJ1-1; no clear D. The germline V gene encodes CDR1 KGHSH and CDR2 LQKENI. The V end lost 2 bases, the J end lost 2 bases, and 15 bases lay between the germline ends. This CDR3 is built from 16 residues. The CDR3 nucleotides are TGTGCCAGCTCACCATTCACTGCCCGGGGTAACACTGAAGCTTTCTTT. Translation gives CASSPFTARGNTEAFF. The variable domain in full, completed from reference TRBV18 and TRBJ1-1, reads NAGVMQNPRHLVRRRGQEARLRCSPMKGHSHVYWYRQLPEEGLKFMVYLQKENIIDESGMPKERFSAEFPKEGPSILRIQQVVRGDSAAYFCASSPFTARGNTEAFFGQGTRLTVV.

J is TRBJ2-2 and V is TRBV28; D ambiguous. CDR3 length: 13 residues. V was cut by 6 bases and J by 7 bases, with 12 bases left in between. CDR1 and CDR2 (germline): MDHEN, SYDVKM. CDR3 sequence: CASRTLHFGELFF. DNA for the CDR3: TGTGCCAGCAGGACACTACACTTCGGGGAGCTGTTTTTT. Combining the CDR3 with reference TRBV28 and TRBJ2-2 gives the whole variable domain DVKVTQSSRYLVKRTGEKVFLECVQDMDHENMFWYRQDPGLGLRLIYFSYDVKMKEKGDIPEGYSVSREKKERFSLILESASTNQTSMYLCASRTLHFGELFFGEGSRLTVL.

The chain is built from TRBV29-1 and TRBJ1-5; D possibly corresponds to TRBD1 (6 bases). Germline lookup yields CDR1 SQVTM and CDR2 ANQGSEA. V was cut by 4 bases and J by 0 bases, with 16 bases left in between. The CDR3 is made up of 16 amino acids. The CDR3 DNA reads TGCAGCGTTGTGCCCCAAACAGGGCATAGCAATCAGCCCCAGCATTTT. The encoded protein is CSVVPQTGHSNQPQHF.

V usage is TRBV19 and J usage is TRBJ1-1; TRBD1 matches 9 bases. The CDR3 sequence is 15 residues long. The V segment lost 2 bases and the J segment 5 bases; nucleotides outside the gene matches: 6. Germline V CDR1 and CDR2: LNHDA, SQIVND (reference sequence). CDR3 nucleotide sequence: TGTGCCAGTAGTATAAGATTACAGGGGGCAACTGAAGCTTTCTTT. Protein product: CASSIRLQGATEAFF.

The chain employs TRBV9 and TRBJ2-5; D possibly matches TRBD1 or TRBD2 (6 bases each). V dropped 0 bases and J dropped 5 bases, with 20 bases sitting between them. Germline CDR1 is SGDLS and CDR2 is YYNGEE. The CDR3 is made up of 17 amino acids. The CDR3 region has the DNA TGTGCCAGCAGCGTAGGGGGGGCCGGTAGCGGAGTCGAGACCCAGTACTTC. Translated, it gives CASSVGGAGSGVETQYF.